Described below is a single T cell receptor (beta chain) sequence and its context. CDR3 size: 13 residues. Germline V gene lookup returns CDR1 GTSNPN and CDR2 SVGIG (reference sequence). The J segment lost 6 bases and the V segment lost 4 bases, leaving 5 bases of the junction unmatched. One entry per CDR3 protein, called by TCRdb with MiXCR from the PCR reads. The table has more than 15,000 distinct CDR3 sequences, around 30% seen once. These data come from a study of regulatory and conventional T cells in breast cancer. The source of this sequence is a female donor in good health. The chain links TRBV30 to TRBJ1-3; 8 bases are shared with TRBD1. Sequencing was performed on conventional T cells from blood. The CDR3 here is CAWTIRGLNTIYF. CDR3 nucleotide sequence: TGTGCCTGGACTATCAGGGGGCTAAACACCATATATTTT.